This TCR beta chain was captured by sequencing in a study of CD8 T cells in ankylosing spondylitis. This clonotype has a count of ten or more. The target antigen is unknown. Molecular-barcoded quantitative 5'-RACE produced these TCR beta libraries. TCRdb reprocessed the 5' RACE reads via MiXCR and lists one record per CDR3 protein. The table has over 200,000 distinct CDR3 sequences, about 10% seen once. The study, taken as a whole, reports: In ankylosing spondylitis blood, a motif of several highly homologous TCR beta variants appeared characteristic. Disease-associated clonotypes exhibited CD8+ identity and were relatively infrequent in peripheral blood. Reportedly, disease-linked clones are significantly enriched in ankylosing spondylitis patients' matched synovial fluid.

The germline V gene has CDR1 SGHRS and CDR2 YFSETQ. Trimming stripped 0 bases from V and 3 bases from J, with 6 bases between. The CDR3 spans 14 residues. The chain links TRBV5-1 to TRBJ2-2; D is uncertain. Sequenced material: blood, either unsorted or a sorted T cell fraction (not recorded which). The TCR was taken from a male donor with ankylosing spondylitis or in good health (not recorded which). In DNA form, the CDR3 reads TGCGCCAGCAGCTTGGGACAAGACACCGGGGAGCTGTTTTTT. This sequence encodes CASSLGQDTGELFF. The whole variable domain, filled in from reference TRBV5-1 and TRBJ2-2, reads KAGVTQTPRYLIKTRGQQVTLSCSPISGHRSVSWYQQTPGQGLQFLFEYFSETQRNKGNFPGRFSGRQFSNSRSEMNVSTLELGDSALYLCASSLGQDTGELFFGEGSRLTVL.